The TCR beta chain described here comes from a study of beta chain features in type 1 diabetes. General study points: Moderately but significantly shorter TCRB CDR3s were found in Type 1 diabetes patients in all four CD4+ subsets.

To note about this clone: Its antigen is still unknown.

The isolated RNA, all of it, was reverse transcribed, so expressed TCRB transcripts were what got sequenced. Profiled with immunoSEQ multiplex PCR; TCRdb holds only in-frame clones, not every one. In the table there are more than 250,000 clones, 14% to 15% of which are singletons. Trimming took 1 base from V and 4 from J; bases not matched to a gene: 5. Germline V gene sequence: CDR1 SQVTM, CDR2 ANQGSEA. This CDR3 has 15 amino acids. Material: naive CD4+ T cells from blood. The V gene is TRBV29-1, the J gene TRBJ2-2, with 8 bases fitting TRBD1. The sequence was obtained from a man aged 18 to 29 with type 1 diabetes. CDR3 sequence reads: CSVEGTGSITGELFF. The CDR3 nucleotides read TGCAGCGTTGAAGGGACAGGGAGCATCACCGGGGAGCTGTTTTTT.